A single sample is the source of the 21 T cell receptor beta chains below, sequenced in a study of CD8 T cells in ankylosing spondylitis. TCRdb recomputed calls from the 5' RACE reads with MiXCR, one row per CDR3 protein. Among 250,000 to 300,000 distinct CDR3 sequences listed, 20% were seen once. The sample was blood, either unsorted or a sorted T cell fraction (not recorded which). These receptors were obtained from a male donor with ankylosing spondylitis or in good health (not recorded which).

The chain couples TRBV28 to TRBJ2-4; 9 bases fit TRBD2. Unmatched junction bases numbered 7, after V lost 3 bases and J lost 7 bases. The CDR3 covers 15 residues. Germline CDR1 MDHEN, CDR2 SYDVKM. CDR3 in amino acids: CASSFRGGAPNIQYF. CDR3 in DNA: TGTGCCAGCAGTTTTCGCGGGGGGGCCCCGAACATTCAGTACTTC. Combining the CDR3 with reference TRBV28 and TRBJ2-4 gives the whole variable domain DVKVTQSSRYLVKRTGEKVFLECVQDMDHENMFWYRQDPGLGLRLIYFSYDVKMKEKGDIPEGYSVSREKKERFSLILESASTNQTSMYLCASSFRGGAPNIQYFGAGTRLSVL.

This sequence joins TRBV20-1 and TRBJ1-2, with 7 nucleotides matching TRBD1. The V and J ends lost 0 bases and 6 bases, in that order; junction bases with no gene match: 7. The CDR3 has 14 amino acids. CDR1 and CDR2 (germline): DFQATT, SNEGSKA (reference sequence). CDR3 DNA sequence: TGCAGTGCTAGAGAGAGGGGGCGCGGGGATGGCTACACCTTC. Protein sequence: CSARERGRGDGYTF.

This clonotype was observed a handful of times. The rearrangement links TRBV9 to TRBJ2-7; tentative D call: TRBD2 (6 bases). Trimming pared 3 bases from V and 5 bases from J, leaving 21 bases between. The germline V gene encodes CDR1 SGDLS and CDR2 YYNGEE. This CDR3 region has 16 residues. CDR3 in amino acids: CASSGTDRLVRNEQYV. CDR3 in DNA: TGTGCCAGCAGCGGTACCGACAGACTAGTGAGAAACGAGCAGTACGTC.

This clonotype came up a few times. The genes are TRBV28 and TRBJ2-7; TRBD2 agrees at 10 bases. V was pared by 3 bases and J by 7 bases, with 9 bases of the junction left unmatched. Germline V CDR1 and CDR2: MDHEN, SYDVKM. The CDR3 has 15 amino acids. This CDR3 is CASSLGTSDIREQYV. The DNA of the CDR3 is TGTGCCAGCAGTTTGGGGACTAGCGATATCCGGGAGCAGTACGTC.

The chain couples TRBV20-1 to TRBJ2-2, with 8 bases lining up with TRBD2. Trimming cost V 6 bases and J 4 bases; bases outside gene matches: 25. Germline CDR1 and CDR2: DFQATT and SNEGSKA (reference sequence). This CDR3 has 20 residues. The CDR3 bases are TGCAGTGCCGACGTGGGGGGCTTCAGCGGGAGAAATGTTGGCACCGGGGAGCTGTTTTTT. It specifies CSADVGGFSGRNVGTGELFF.

The rearrangement uses TRBV5-1 and TRBJ2-2; 14 nucleotides line up with TRBD2. V was clipped by 5 bases and J by 4 bases; unmatched bases: 10. This CDR3 is 18 amino acids long. From germline, CDR1 is SGHRS and CDR2 YFSETQ. The CDR3 region has the DNA TGCGCCAGCAGGTCCGGGACTAGCGGGGGTTTCGTCACCGGGGAGCTGTTTTTT. Its translation is CASRSGTSGGFVTGELFF. Full variable domain (rest looked up from reference TRBV5-1 and TRBJ2-2): KAGVTQTPRYLIKTRGQQVTLSCSPISGHRSVSWYQQTPGQGLQFLFEYFSETQRNKGNFPGRFSGRQFSNSRSEMNVSTLELGDSALYLCASRSGTSGGFVTGELFFGEGSRLTVL.

This clonotype was seen only a few times. The chain recombines TRBV2 with TRBJ2-5; D might be TRBD1 (5 bases). V lost 0 bases, J lost 3 bases, and 8 bases lay in between. The V gene's germline CDR1 is SNHLY and CDR2 FYNNEI. There are 14 residues in the CDR3. The CDR3 nucleotides read TGTGCCAGCAGTGAAGCGCGCAGGGAAGAGACCCAGTACTTC. The encoded protein is CASSEARREETQYF.

This rearrangement joins TRBV3-1 to TRBJ2-7, with D perhaps being TRBD1 or TRBD2 (7 bases each). From germline, CDR1 is LGHDT and CDR2 YNNKEL (reference sequence). This CDR3 comprises 15 residues. The CDR3 loop is CASSQGQGGGYEQYV. The CDR3 DNA reads TGTGCCAGCAGTCAAGGTCAGGGGGGGGGCTACGAGCAGTACGTC.

V usage is TRBV12-3 or TRBV12-4 and J usage is TRBJ1-1; maybe TRBD1 (6 bases). The CDR3 extends over 15 amino acids. V lost 4 bases to trimming and J lost 3 bases, with 15 bases between them. The CDR3 bases are TGTGCCAGCAGTTGGGGGGGGGCCGGGGACACTGAAGCTTTCTTT. As protein: CASSWGGAGDTEAFF.

This clonotype was detected only a few times. The gene calls are TRBV2 and TRBJ1-1; possible D gene TRBD1, 6 bases. Germline assignment: CDR1 SNHLY and CDR2 FYNNEI. Trimming removed 3 bases at V and 5 bases at J, with 10 bases between. The CDR3 is made up of 13 amino acids. The CDR3 here is CASSDRRGTEAFF. As DNA, the CDR3 is TGTGCCAGCAGTGATCGTAGGGGGACTGAAGCTTTCTTT.

The chain links TRBV5-1 to TRBJ1-2; 7 nucleotides match TRBD1. V dropped 0 bases and J dropped 6; count of bases not matched to a gene: 5. Germline loops: CDR1 SGHRS, CDR2 YFSETQ. The CDR3 loop spans 14 amino acids. CDR3 bases: TGCGCCAGCAGCTTGGAAGGCAGGGGGGATGGCTACACCTTC. Translating gives CASSLEGRGDGYTF. The entire variable domain, with the rest obtained from reference TRBV5-1 and TRBJ1-2, is as follows: KAGVTQTPRYLIKTRGQQVTLSCSPISGHRSVSWYQQTPGQGLQFLFEYFSETQRNKGNFPGRFSGRQFSNSRSEMNVSTLELGDSALYLCASSLEGRGDGYTFGSGTRLTVV.

The CDR3 DNA reads as TGTGCCACCAGCAGAGTTCGGGGTGAGCAGTTCTTC. Amino acids: CATSRVRGEQFF. J is TRBJ2-1 and V is TRBV15; tentatively, D is TRBD2 (5 bases). From germline, CDR1 is LNHNV and CDR2 YYDKDF (reference sequence). V lost 1 base to trimming and J lost 9 bases, with 7 bases between them. This CDR3 comprises 12 residues.

This clonotype was detected a few times. V and J are TRBV7-6 and TRBJ1-3; the match to TRBD1 covers 9 bases. This CDR3 comprises 15 residues. CDR1 is SGHVS, CDR2 FNYEAQ, per germline. V trimming: 4 bases; J trimming: 0 bases; junction bases outside the gene matches: 1. The CDR3: CASSWGQGSGNTIYF. As DNA, the CDR3 is TGTGCCAGCAGCTGGGGACAGGGCTCTGGAAACACCATATATTTT.

The J gene is TRBJ2-2, the V gene TRBV5-6; D may be TRBD1 (5 bases). Germline-derived CDR1 and CDR2 are SGHDT and YYEEEE. The CDR3 runs 13 residues. Deletions cut 7 bases from V and 6 bases from J, with 13 bases between. The CDR3 coding sequence is TGTGCCAGCGGCCGACAGCTCCCCGGGGAGCTGTTTTTT. Translated, it gives CASGRQLPGELFF.

This clonotype came up many times. The gene calls are TRBV20-1 and TRBJ2-7; 11 nucleotides match TRBD1. V shed 6 bases, J shed 5 bases, and the junction held 3 bases outside the gene matches. The germline CDR1 and CDR2 sequences are DFQATT and SNEGSKA (reference sequence). This CDR3 has 12 residues. CDR3 sequence reads: CSAWTGGDEQYV. The DNA for the CDR3 is TGCAGTGCATGGACAGGGGGCGACGAGCAGTACGTC.

This sequence joins TRBV6-2 or TRBV6-3 and TRBJ2-2, with D tentatively TRBD2 (5 bases). Germline CDR1 is MNHEY and CDR2 is SVGEGT. V was shortened by 4 bases and J by 5 bases, with 14 bases between the two germline ends. The CDR3 is made up of 15 amino acids. CDR3 protein: CASSSGILKTGELFF. The CDR3 region has the DNA TGTGCCAGCAGTTCGGGGATTTTAAAAACCGGGGAGCTGTTTTTT.

V and J are TRBV20-1 and TRBJ2-7; 11 bases match TRBD2. The germline V gene has CDR1 DFQATT and CDR2 SNEGSKA (reference sequence). The CDR3 loop spans 15 amino acids. Germline trimming cut 6 bases from V and 0 bases from J; bases unmatched to any gene: 7. CDR3 in amino acids: CSARLAGMSSYEQYV. The CDR3 region has the DNA TGCAGTGCAAGACTAGCGGGGATGAGCTCCTACGAGCAGTACGTC.

This clonotype has more than one count but fewer than ten. DNA of the CDR3: TGTGCCAGCAGTGAGTTGGATCCTAGATCCGGGGAGCTGTTTTTT. The encoded protein is CASSELDPRSGELFF. V usage is TRBV2 and J usage is TRBJ2-2; no definite D call. The V end lost 3 bases, the J end lost 6 bases, and 14 bases lay between the germline ends. The CDR3 is 15 amino acids. From germline, CDR1 is SNHLY and CDR2 FYNNEI.

This clonotype appeared many times. V usage is TRBV5-1 and J usage is TRBJ2-5; D might be TRBD2 (6 bases). Germline CDR1 and CDR2: SGHRS and YFSETQ. Trimming removed 0 bases at V and 5 bases at J, with 11 bases between. This CDR3 spans 14 amino acids. The CDR3: CASSLGGVGETQYF. CDR3 nucleotide sequence: TGCGCCAGCAGCTTGGGGGGGGTCGGTGAGACCCAGTACTTC.

The CDR3 nucleotides are TGTGCCAGCAGCACCCGGACTAGCGGGAGCGGGGCGGATACGCAGTATTTT. It specifies CASSTRTSGSGADTQYF. The rearrangement links TRBV9 to TRBJ2-3, with 13 nucleotides matching TRBD2. The V gene's germline CDR1 is SGDLS and CDR2 YYNGEE. Trimming at V came to 4 bases and at J to 6 bases, leaving 11 bases not matched to a gene. This CDR3 contains 17 residues.

The genes are TRBV29-1 and TRBJ2-4, with no clear D. This CDR3 is built from 13 residues. Trimming shortened V by 6 bases and J by 0 bases, and 9 bases separated the two germline ends. The germline V gene has CDR1 SQVTM and CDR2 ANQGSEA. Here the CDR3 reads CSVVTGAKNIQYF. DNA of the CDR3: TGCAGCGTAGTCACCGGAGCCAAAAACATTCAGTACTTC.